This entry lists 21 T cell receptor beta chains sequenced from one sample in a study of T-cell reconstitution after alpha-beta-depleted transplantation in children. A library of TCRbeta sequences, prepared with unique molecular identifiers, was generated. MiXCR, applied by TCRdb to the PCR reads, yields one record per CDR3 protein. The sample lists 98,000 or so distinct CDR3 sequences, 5.5% to 6.5% seen once, with roughly 25% in the top ten. The source material was PBMCs, mostly from graft donor cells, sampled 360 days after TCRalphabeta/CD19-depleted stem cell transplant. Source of these receptors: a male patient between 2 and 10 years old who had a stem cell transplant for acute lymphoblastic leukemia, so the T cells may come from the graft donor.

This clonotype occurred a few times. V gene TRBV4-3 combines with J gene TRBJ2-1, with D possibly TRBD2 on 7 matching bases. CDR3 length equals 15 residues. Looked up from germline, CDR1 is LGHNA and CDR2 is YSLEER. V lost 4 bases to trimming and J lost 6 bases, with 16 bases between them. Here the CDR3 reads CASSPLLGGPNEQFF. The CDR3 DNA follows: TGCGCCAGCAGCCCTCTATTGGGGGGGCCCAATGAGCAGTTCTTC.

This clonotype was counted at least ten times. This chain links TRBV5-1 with TRBJ1-4, with no clear D. The CDR3 has 15 amino acids. V lost 2 bases, J lost 0 bases, and 8 bases lay in between. CDR1 is SGHRS and CDR2 is YFSETQ in the germline V gene. Written as DNA, the CDR3 is TGCGCCAGCAGCTTCTACATCTCAACTAATGAAAAACTGTTTTTT. Its translation: CASSFYISTNEKLFF.

This clonotype came up many times. V gene TRBV27 combines with J gene TRBJ2-5, with TRBD2 identical over 7 bases. This CDR3 contains 17 residues. V was clipped by 2 bases and J by 4 bases; unmatched bases: 13. Per the germline V gene, CDR1 is MNHEY and CDR2 is SMNVEV (reference sequence). The CDR3 bases are TGTGCCAGCAGTTTAGCGTCGGGCGGGAGTTATAGAGAGACCCAGTACTTC. Translated: CASSLASGGSYRETQYF.

The table lists this clonotype with a few counts. This chain uses TRBV6-2 or TRBV6-3 with TRBJ2-6; D remains unclear. V dropped 2 bases and J dropped 2 bases, with 7 bases sitting between them. Germline CDR1 reads MNHEY; CDR2 reads SVGEGT. The CDR3 runs to 15 residues. CDR3 loop: CASSYRVAGANVLTF. The CDR3 coding sequence is TGTGCCAGCAGTTACAGGGTGGCTGGGGCCAACGTCCTGACTTTC.

This clonotype occurred a few times. The chain links TRBV18 to TRBJ2-5; D is undetermined. Germline V gene sequence: CDR1 KGHSH, CDR2 LQKENI. V shed 4 bases and J shed 3 bases, with 3 bases lying between them. The CDR3 covers 11 residues. CDR3 nucleotides: TGTGCCAGCTCACACGAAGAGACCCAGTACTTC. It is translated as CASSHEETQYF.

This clonotype came up many times. The rearrangement joins TRBV7-2 to TRBJ2-7; TRBD2 is a possible D gene (6 bases). This CDR3 has 14 residues. Germline CDR1 reads SGHTA; CDR2 reads FQGNSA. Between the trimmed V and J ends, which lost 5 bases and 7 bases, there was a span of 18 bases. The CDR3 DNA reads TGTGCCAGCAGCCGCCGGGACTCCCTTTTGGAGCAGTACTTC. Translation gives CASSRRDSLLEQYF.

This clonotype has more than one count but fewer than ten. The V and J genes are TRBV6-5 and TRBJ2-7; tentative D call: TRBD2 (5 bases). Trimming pared 6 bases from V and 5 bases from J, leaving 11 bases between. Per the germline V gene, CDR1 is MNHEY and CDR2 is SVGAGI. This CDR3 spans 12 amino acids. As DNA, the CDR3 is TGTGCCAGCAGCCGGTCCGGGGACGAGCAGTACTTC. Protein: CASSRSGDEQYF.

This clonotype was picked up many times. The rearrangement links TRBV7-2 to TRBJ2-1; D may be TRBD2 (5 bases). Germline CDR1 SGHTA, CDR2 FQGNSA. The CDR3 sequence is 17 residues long. V lost 0 bases and J 0 bases, leaving 12 bases between the germline ends. The CDR3 loop reads CASSLAPTGNSYNEQFF. DNA of the CDR3: TGTGCCAGCAGCTTAGCGCCTACGGGAAACTCCTACAATGAGCAGTTCTTC.

This clonotype was recorded many times. The chain recombines TRBV15 with TRBJ1-6; D gene uncertain. Germline V gives CDR1 LNHNV, CDR2 YYDKDF (reference sequence). V lost 0 bases to trimming and J lost 8 bases, with 8 bases between them. This CDR3 comprises 14 residues. The CDR3 DNA follows: TGTGCCACCAGCAGAGATCGAACCCATTCACCCCTCCACTTT. Its translation is CATSRDRTHSPLHF.

This clonotype came up once. A read error may be the cause here, since a much bigger clone is one base away. The chain employs TRBV27 and TRBJ2-2; the D gene is possibly TRBD1 (6 bases). Germline CDR1 reads MNHEY; CDR2 reads SMNVEV (reference sequence). Trimming took off 6 bases at V and 8 bases at J, with 13 bases between the two ends. The length of the CDR3 is 13 residues. CDR3 sequence: CASRNAGVGELFF. Here the CDR3 DNA reads TGTGCCAGCAGGAACGCAGGGGTTGGGGAGCTGTTTTTT.

This clonotype was counted at least ten times. The gene calls are TRBV29-1 and TRBJ2-1; D is unclear. Germline-derived CDR1 and CDR2 are SQVTM and ANQGSEA. Trimming left V 4 bases short and J 5 bases short, with 9 bases between. The CDR3 spans 12 residues. CDR3 bases: TGCAGCGTTGTAAACGGAGACAATGAGCAGTTCTTC. Translation gives CSVVNGDNEQFF.

This clonotype was seen repeatedly, ten times or more. This chain links TRBV7-6 with TRBJ2-7; tentatively, D is TRBD1 (6 bases). CDR3 length equals 15 residues. The V and J ends lost 2 bases and 0 bases respectively, with 11 bases between them. Per the germline V gene, CDR1 is SGHVS and CDR2 is FNYEAQ. CDR3 amino acids: CASSLLQGSSYEQYF. The CDR3 nucleotides are TGTGCCAGCAGCTTATTACAGGGTAGCTCCTACGAGCAGTACTTC.

This clonotype appeared many times. This chain connects TRBV7-2 to TRBJ2-4; the match to TRBD2 covers 8 bases. After removal of 6 bases from V and 6 bases from J, the junction contained 7 bases not matched to a gene. Looked up from germline, CDR1 is SGHTA and CDR2 is FQGNSA. The CDR3 has 14 amino acids. The CDR3 sequence: CASRPSGGGNIQYF. The CDR3 nucleotides read TGTGCCAGCAGGCCAAGCGGGGGTGGAAACATTCAGTACTTC.

On this clonotype: Given a much more abundant clone one base away, this may be a read error. The chain is built from TRBV20-1 and TRBJ2-5; 12 bases align to TRBD2. There are 14 residues in the CDR3. V was clipped by 8 bases and J by 5 bases; unmatched bases: 9. Germline V gene data show CDR1 as DFQATT and CDR2 as SNEGSKA (reference sequence). The CDR3 reads CSSTTSGRSETQYF. The CDR3 DNA reads as TGCAGTTCGACGACTAGCGGGAGATCCGAGACCCAGTACTTC.

This clonotype was seen many times. This chain joins TRBV25-1 and TRBJ2-5; D ambiguous. The CDR3 runs to 16 residues. Trimming left V 1 base short and J 1 base short, with 13 bases between. Germline-derived CDR1 and CDR2 are MGHDK and SYGVNS. CDR3 DNA sequence: TGTGCCAGCAGTGAATTAGACACGGGTATCCAAGAGACCCAGTACTTC. Translation: CASSELDTGIQETQYF.

In its sample, this clonotype was seen many times. The J gene is TRBJ2-7, the V gene TRBV14; D is undetermined. This CDR3 comprises 15 residues. With 4 bases removed from V and 1 base from J, the gap between germline ends came to 14 bases. The germline V gene encodes CDR1 SGHDN and CDR2 FVKESK. In DNA, the CDR3 is TGTGCCAGCAGCCGGTCCGTTCCCCCTTCCTACGAGCAGTACTTC. Translated, it gives CASSRSVPPSYEQYF.

This clonotype was detected ten times or more. The chain is built from TRBV4-3 and TRBJ2-2; no firm D call. The CDR3 covers 16 residues. With 4 bases removed from V and 1 base from J, the gap between germline ends came to 13 bases. Germline V lookup: CDR1 LGHNA, CDR2 YSLEER. CDR3 sequence (DNA): TGCGCCAGCAGCCGAGAGCTGTCGGAGAACACCGGGGAGCTGTTTTTT. It yields the protein CASSRELSENTGELFF.

This clonotype was observed many times. DNA of the CDR3: TGTGCCAGCAGCCAAGAACATGGGACCCCCTACGAGCAGTACTTC. Translating it yields CASSQEHGTPYEQYF. The rearrangement uses TRBV4-2 and TRBJ2-7; D possibly matches TRBD1 or TRBD2 (5 bases each). V was shortened by 0 bases and J by 2 bases, with 11 bases between the two germline ends. In germline, CDR1 is LGHNA, CDR2 YNFKEQ. CDR3 length: 15 residues.

The chain is built from TRBV6-4 and TRBJ2-1; 11 bases map to TRBD2. The germline gives CDR1 MRHNA, CDR2 SNTAGT. V shed 3 bases and J 2 bases; nucleotides not matched to a gene: 0. The CDR3 consists of 15 residues. The CDR3 DNA reads as TGTGCCAGCAGTGATAGCGGGGGGGCCTACAATGAGCAGTTCTTC. It specifies CASSDSGGAYNEQFF.

This clonotype has ten or more counts. The chain joins TRBV6-5 to TRBJ1-1, with unresolved D. CDR1 and CDR2 (germline): MNHEY, SVGAGI. Trimming took off 5 bases at V and 7 bases at J, with 8 bases between the two ends. This CDR3 contains 11 residues. The CDR3 is CASSTGFEAFF. The CDR3 DNA sequence: TGTGCCAGCAGTACGGGTTTTGAAGCTTTCTTT.

The count of this clonotype is one. This may be a read error: a much more frequent sequence differs by one nucleotide. V gene TRBV28 combines with J gene TRBJ2-5, with D possibly matching TRBD1 (5 bases). The length of the CDR3 is 17 residues. The V end lost 3 bases, the J end lost 3 bases, and 20 bases lay between the germline ends. Germline V CDR1 and CDR2: MDHEN, SYDVKM. CDR3 DNA: TGTGCCAGCAGTTTCAGTGGGTCAGGGCCCAAAGAAGAGACCCAGTACTTC. As protein: CASSFSGSGPKEETQYF. Complete variable domain (other parts from reference TRBV28 and TRBJ2-5): DVKVTQSSRYLVKRTGEKVFLECVQDMDHENMFWYRQDPGLGLRLIYFSYDVKMKEKGDIPEGYSVSREKKERFSLILESASTNQTSMYLCASSFSGSGPKEETQYFGPGTRLLVL.